Listed here are 7 T cell receptor beta chains from one sample, sequenced in a study of regulatory T cells in long-lasting Graves disease. Construction of TCR beta libraries relied on iRepertoire HTBI primers and on Arm-PCR targeting CDR3 regions. A single record per CDR3 protein comes from TCRdb applying MiXCR to the multiplex PCR reads. The sample records about 300,000 distinct CDR3 sequences, under 25% being singletons. This sample's time point: persistent/refractory GD, antithyroid drugs over 5 years with positive TRAb. From RNA extracted from PBMCs, the TCR library was made. The starting material was peripheral blood mononuclear cells (PBMCs), obtained when the disease was refractory, from a patient treated with antithyroid drugs. These receptors originate from a female donor with Graves disease.

This sequence joins TRBV27 and TRBJ2-7; the D gene is possibly TRBD2 (6 bases). The CDR3 consists of 14 residues. The V gene's germline CDR1 is MNHEY and CDR2 SMNVEV (reference sequence). V was pared by 0 bases and J by 3 bases, with 9 bases between. CDR3 sequence reads: CASSLSGSGYEQYF. In DNA form, the CDR3 reads TGTGCCAGCAGTTTATCGGGTAGCGGCTACGAGCAGTACTTC.

This rearrangement joins TRBV5-1 to TRBJ1-2; D is undetermined. V shed 0 bases and J shed 4 bases, with 13 bases lying between them. The CDR3 spans 15 residues. CDR1 is SGHRS and CDR2 is YFSETQ in the germline V gene. CDR3 nucleotide sequence: TGCGCCAGCAGCTTGGCTCCGAGGATAATCTATGGCTACACCTTC. This encodes CASSLAPRIIYGYTF.

The CDR3 region is CASNQAGLANEQYF. The CDR3 DNA reads TGTGCCAGCAACCAAGCGGGATTAGCAAACGAGCAGTACTTC. The gene calls are TRBV28 and TRBJ2-7; 7 bases are a match to TRBD2. Germline V gene data show CDR1 as MDHEN and CDR2 as SYDVKM. The CDR3 totals 14 residues. Trimming removed 7 bases from V and 5 bases from J; junction bases left unmatched: 11. The variable domain in full, with the rest retrieved from reference TRBV28 and TRBJ2-7, is DVKVTQSSRYLVKRTGEKVFLECVQDMDHENMFWYRQDPGLGLRLIYFSYDVKMKEKGDIPEGYSVSREKKERFSLILESASTNQTSMYLCASNQAGLANEQYFGPGTRLTVT.

There are a few counts of this clonotype. The chain joins TRBV7-9 to TRBJ1-1; TRBD1 aligns across 9 bases. CDR1 SEHNR and CDR2 FQNEAQ come from the germline V gene (reference sequence). There are 15 residues in the CDR3. V was clipped by 3 bases and J by 2 bases; unmatched bases: 4. For the CDR3, the DNA is TGTGCCAGCAGCTTGGGGACAGGGCTTAACACTGAAGCTTTCTTT. The encoded protein is CASSLGTGLNTEAFF.

In its sample, this clonotype was seen a few times. V gene TRBV7-2 combines with J gene TRBJ2-7; 10 bases align to TRBD2. The CDR3 is 15 amino acids. Trimming at V came to 1 base and at J to 4 bases, leaving 4 bases not matched to a gene. Germline loops: CDR1 SGHTA, CDR2 FQGNSA. The CDR3 loop reads CASSLETSGPYEQYF. Here the CDR3 DNA reads TGTGCCAGCAGCTTAGAGACTAGCGGGCCGTACGAGCAGTACTTC.

This chain links TRBV19 with TRBJ2-6; unclear D gene. This CDR3 has 14 residues. Germline CDR1 reads LNHDA; CDR2 reads SQIVND (reference sequence). V lost 7 bases to trimming and J lost 0 bases, with 7 bases between them. In DNA, the CDR3 is TGTGCCAGTACTACAGTCTCTGGGGCCAACGTCCTGACTTTC. This sequence encodes CASTTVSGANVLTF.

This chain connects TRBV19 to TRBJ2-2; the match to TRBD2 covers 7 bases. Germline loops: CDR1 LNHDA, CDR2 SQIVND (reference sequence). V shed 5 bases and J 6 bases; nucleotides not matched to a gene: 12. CDR3 size: 16 residues. The CDR3 protein is CASSFGTTLGAGELFF. The CDR3, as DNA: TGTGCCAGTAGTTTCGGGACTACTCTAGGGGCCGGGGAGCTGTTTTTT. The full variable domain, rest sourced from reference TRBV19 and TRBJ2-2, is DGGITQSPKYLFRKEGQNVTLSCEQNLNHDAMYWYRQDPGQGLRLIYYSQIVNDFQKGDIAEGYSVSREKKESFPLTVTSAQKNPTAFYLCASSFGTTLGAGELFFGEGSRLTVL.